This T cell receptor (beta chain) was captured by sequencing in a study of blood T cell repertoires in COVID-19. The germline CDR1 and CDR2 sequences are MNHEY and SVGAGI. This CDR3 is built from 15 residues. The V end was cut by 2 bases, the J end by 7 bases, with 17 bases between. Original processing methods: Scientists estimated how many nucleated cells there were by amplifying reference gene primers. Some clones are missing from TCRdb's copy, which holds only in-frame ones; the method was immunoSEQ multiplex PCR. The V and J calls and clone size come from that table; D and trimming were worked out from the DNA. This table holds about 48,000 clones, approximately 83% found once.

This receptor was obtained from a human donor in a cohort sampled during active COVID-19. The donor label of this sample is uncertain. The chain links TRBV6-5 to TRBJ1-1; D is possibly TRBD1 (5 bases). The sample consisted of peripheral blood. CDR3 in amino acids: CASSYARLRTGEAFF. In nucleotides, the CDR3 is TGTGCCAGCAGTTACGCCCGACTGCGAACAGGTGAAGCTTTCTTT.